The TCR beta chain described here comes from a study of blood T cell repertoires in COVID-19. In the study overall: COVID-19 samples, acute and convalescent, were from the United States, Italy and Spain. From T cells, B-cell-depleted T cells, or PBMCs came the material, which was cDNA or gDNA.

Trimming pared 2 bases from V and 3 bases from J, leaving 11 bases between. Germline CDR1 is SGHRS and CDR2 is YFSETQ. This CDR3 has 14 amino acids. Authors' analysis steps: Counts of nucleated cells, estimated from reference gene primer amplification, were obtained. Libraries were prepared by immunoSEQ multiplex PCR; TCRdb keeps only in-frame clonotypes and omits some of them. That table furnishes V, J and clone size, whereas the DNA furnished D and trimming. The sample carries roughly 250,000 clones, about 88% recorded once. The source is a woman between 40 and 55 years old who had recovered from COVID-19. The gene calls are TRBV5-1 and TRBJ1-1; D unclear. Sequenced: peripheral blood. This CDR3 reads CASSFRGRDTEAFF. The CDR3 region has the DNA TGCGCCAGCAGCTTCCGGGGTAGGGACACTGAAGCTTTCTTT.